A selection of T cell receptor beta chains follows, all from one sample in a study of shared clonotypes between healthy human individuals. Sequencing used immunoSEQ multiplex PCR; TCRdb keeps in-frame clones, though not all of them. In the table there are 2 million to 2.5 million clones, 85% to 95% of which are singletons. Material for sequencing was naive CD4+ T cells from PBMCs. The source of these receptors is a man younger than 35 in good health. Some clones in this sample may be carry-over from other donors' samples. CDR3s include the opening cysteine and the closing phenylalanine or tryptophan. A D gene is named only where the DNA matches it firmly. Clone size is not always given. Where it is, it says once, few, many or a class for expanded clones.

D gene,V gene,clone size,J gene,CDR3 protein,CDR3 DNA
.,TRBV2,.,TRBJ1-2,CASSDRGREGYTF,TGTGCCAGCAGTGATCGGGGGAGGGAAGGCTACACCTTC
.,TRBV6-1,.,TRBJ2-7,CAKTTVVYEQYF,TGTGCCAAGACGACAGTAGTATACGAGCAGTACTTC
.,TRBV25-1,.,TRBJ2-3,CASSEAGRMTDTQYF,TGTGCCAGCAGTGAAGCGGGACGGATGACAGATACGCAGTATTTT
.,TRBV27,once,TRBJ2-7,CASSSRMKGSYEQYF,TGTGCCAGCAGTTCCAGGATGAAGGGATCCTACGAGCAGTACTTC
TRBD2,TRBV7-2,.,TRBJ2-1,CASSEAGTSGYNEQFF,TGTGCCAGCAGCGAGGCCGGGACTAGCGGGTACAATGAGCAGTTCTTC
.,TRBV18,once,TRBJ2-2,CASSPQGATGELFF,TGTGCCAGCTCACCACAGGGTGCCACCGGGGAGCTGTTTTTT
TRBD1,TRBV25-1,.,TRBJ2-1,CASSVKPGQGNFLQFF,TGTGCCAGCAGTGTTAAACCGGGACAGGGGAATTTCCTGCAGTTCTTC
.,TRBV7-3,.,TRBJ2-5,CASSLYSRGSGETQYF,TGTGCCAGCAGCTTATACTCGCGGGGTAGTGGAGAGACCCAGTACTTC
.,TRBV18,.,TRBJ2-5,CASSPKRQETQYF,TGTGCCAGCTCACCAAAGAGACAAGAGACCCAGTACTTC
TRBD1,TRBV27,.,TRBJ1-5,CASSFRDRLQPQHF,TGTGCCAGCAGTTTTCGGGACAGGCTCCAGCCCCAGCATTTT
.,TRBV5-1,.,TRBJ1-1,CASTNGRNTEAFF,TGCGCCAGCACTAACGGGAGGAACACTGAAGCTTTCTTT
TRBD1,TRBV28,.,TRBJ2-4,CASSFRGQGGAKNIQYF,TGTGCCAGCAGTTTTAGGGGACAGGGAGGAGCCAAAAACATTCAGTACTTC
.,TRBV27,.,TRBJ2-7,CASSLAYRAYEQYF,TGTGCCAGCAGTTTGGCCTATCGCGCCTACGAGCAGTACTTC
.,TRBV5-4,.,TRBJ2-1,CASSGIGTALGNEQFF,TGTGCCAGCAGCGGAATAGGAACAGCTCTTGGGAATGAGCAGTTCTTC
TRBD1,TRBV5-4,.,TRBJ1-2,CASSLEYGTGGFYGYTF,TGTGCCAGCAGCTTGGAGTACGGGACAGGGGGCTTCTATGGCTACACCTTC
.,TRBV20-1,.,TRBJ2-5,CSASGWETQYF,TGCAGTGCGAGTGGGTGGGAGACCCAGTACTTC
.,TRBV28,.,TRBJ2-3,CASSRGQSTDTQYF,TGTGCCAGCAGCCGAGGACAAAGCACAGATACGCAGTATTTT
.,TRBV21-1,.,TRBJ1-5,CASSPTNGGQPQHF,TGTGCCAGCAGCCCCACGAATGGGGGTCAGCCCCAGCATTTT
.,TRBV7-6,once,TRBJ1-2,CASRADLNYGYTF,TGTGCCAGCAGGGCAGACCTTAACTATGGCTACACCTTC
.,TRBV5-1,.,TRBJ2-3,CASLRGGVKGTDTQYF,TGCGCCAGCCTCCGGGGCGGCGTCAAGGGCACAGATACGCAGTATTTT
TRBD2,TRBV30,once,TRBJ2-2,CAWRGGVSSGELFF,TGTGCCTGGAGGGGGGGGGTTTCGTCCGGGGAGCTGTTTTTT
.,TRBV4-2,.,TRBJ2-2,CASSQVLGVDGGTGELFF,TGTGCCAGCAGCCAAGTTTTGGGTGTGGACGGGGGAACCGGGGAGCTGTTTTTT
TRBD1,TRBV6-5,.,TRBJ1-5,CASRSGTGIGPQHF,TGTGCCAGCAGGAGTGGGACAGGGATTGGCCCCCAGCATTTT
.,TRBV5-4,.,TRBJ2-1,CASSPGSEGEQFF,TGTGCCAGCAGCCCGGGCTCCGAAGGTGAGCAGTTCTTC
TRBD1,TRBV27,.,TRBJ2-7,CASSVGTGVYEQYF,TGTGCCAGCAGTGTGGGGACAGGGGTGTACGAGCAGTACTTC
.,TRBV5-3,.,TRBJ1-4,CARSLLRVNEKLFF,TGTGCCAGAAGCTTGCTCAGGGTCAATGAAAAACTGTTTTTT
TRBD1,TRBV29-1,once,TRBJ2-5,CSVRQGWETQYF,TGCAGCGTTCGACAGGGTTGGGAGACCCAGTACTTC
TRBD2,TRBV6-5,.,TRBJ2-7,CASSYAGTSGSEQYF,TGTGCCAGCAGTTACGCCGGGACTAGCGGGAGCGAGCAGTACTTC
.,TRBV18,.,TRBJ1-1,CASSYGATNTEAFF,TGTGCCAGCTCATACGGGGCAACGAACACTGAAGCTTTCTTT
.,TRBV28,.,TRBJ1-5,CASRKVRAQQPQHF,TGTGCCAGTCGGAAAGTTAGGGCCCAACAGCCCCAGCATTTT
TRBD1,TRBV2,.,TRBJ1-2,CASRQTGPGGYTF,TGTGCCAGCAGGCAGACAGGGCCCGGTGGCTACACCTTC
TRBD1,TRBV19,.,TRBJ2-2,CASSMRQGTGELFF,TGTGCCAGTAGTATGAGACAGGGGACCGGGGAGCTGTTTTTT
TRBD1,TRBV7-3,few,TRBJ1-2,CASSPAGGYGYTF,TGTGCCAGCAGCCCTGCAGGGGGCTATGGCTACACCTTC
.,TRBV28,.,TRBJ1-2,CAVRRGGYGYTF,TGTGCCGTCCGGAGGGGAGGCTATGGCTACACCTTC
.,TRBV27,.,TRBJ2-6,CASSLWGRSGANVLTF,TGTGCCAGCAGTTTGTGGGGGCGTTCTGGGGCCAACGTCCTGACTTTC
TRBD2,TRBV28,.,TRBJ2-1,CASSGPPGTSNFVEQFF,TGTGCCAGCAGTGGGCCCCCCGGGACTAGTAATTTTGTTGAGCAGTTCTTC
TRBD1,TRBV27,.,TRBJ2-7,CASSFGDRVYEQYF,TGTGCCAGCAGTTTTGGGGACAGGGTTTACGAGCAGTACTTC
TRBD1,TRBV27,.,TRBJ1-5,CASSSYRGPDQPQHF,TGTGCCAGCAGTTCCTACAGGGGGCCGGATCAGCCCCAGCATTTT
.,TRBV9,once,TRBJ1-4,CASSVGTGGGFNEKLFF,TGTGCCAGCAGCGTAGGAACCGGTGGCGGCTTTAATGAAAAACTGTTTTTT
TRBD2,TRBV9,.,TRBJ2-3,CASSAGGQILTDTQYF,TGTGCCAGCAGCGCGGGGGGGCAAATTCTCACAGATACGCAGTATTTT
TRBD2,TRBV28,.,TRBJ2-7,CASSPLPGRGSSYEQYF,TGTGCCAGCAGTCCCCTCCCAGGGCGCGGGAGCTCCTACGAGCAGTACTTC
.,TRBV30,.,TRBJ2-3,CAWSGSPGDTQYF,TGTGCCTGGAGCGGTTCACCGGGGGATACGCAGTATTTT
.,TRBV4-1,.,TRBJ2-1,CASSQEWGTTTGAMREQFF,TGCGCCAGCAGCCAAGAATGGGGGACCACAACGGGGGCGATGCGTGAGCAGTTCTTC
TRBD2,TRBV5-6,.,TRBJ2-1,CASTRGSSYNEQFF,TGTGCCAGCACGCGCGGGAGCTCCTACAATGAGCAGTTCTTC
TRBD2,TRBV2,.,TRBJ2-1,CASRGTSGEFF,TGTGCCAGCAGAGGGACTAGCGGGGAGTTCTTC
.,TRBV7-6,.,TRBJ2-3,CASSAKATGTDTQYF,TGTGCCAGCAGCGCCAAGGCAACCGGGACAGATACGCAGTATTTT
.,TRBV9,.,TRBJ2-7,CASSGSEGVEQYF,TGTGCCAGCAGCGGCAGCGAGGGGGTCGAGCAGTACTTC
.,TRBV15,.,TRBJ2-1,CATSRVGVDEQFF,TGTGCCACCAGCAGAGTAGGTGTCGATGAGCAGTTCTTC
.,TRBV28,once,TRBJ2-1,CASSVGTSAWNEQFF,TGTGCCAGCAGCGTGGGGACTTCCGCCTGGAATGAGCAGTTCTTC
.,TRBV28,.,TRBJ2-2,CASSSDRIQTGELFF,TGTGCCAGCAGTAGTGACCGAATACAAACCGGGGAGCTGTTTTTT
.,TRBV29-1,.,TRBJ2-5,CSVLGWEETQYF,TGCAGCGTTCTGGGGTGGGAAGAGACCCAGTACTTC
.,TRBV5-1,once,TRBJ1-1,CASSSSPRSVGAFF,TGCGCCAGCAGCTCTTCCCCACGATCGGTCGGGGCTTTCTTT
.,TRBV5-1,.,TRBJ1-3,CASSLGSGSGNTIYF,TGCGCCAGCAGCTTAGGGAGCGGCTCTGGAAACACCATATATTTT
.,TRBV28,once,TRBJ2-7,CASTTGDLSYEQYF,TGTGCCAGCACGACAGGCGATCTTTCCTACGAGCAGTACTTC
.,TRBV9,.,TRBJ1-2,CASSRTSYGYTF,TGTGCCAGCAGCCGGACCTCATATGGCTACACCTTC
.,TRBV7-9,.,TRBJ1-6,CASSFATGINSPLHF,TGTGCCAGCAGCTTTGCGACAGGCATAAATTCACCCCTCCACTTT
.,TRBV20-1,few,TRBJ1-1,CSARLLGAFF,TGCAGTGCTAGACTCTTGGGAGCTTTCTTT
.,TRBV20-1,.,TRBJ2-7,CSARDVYEQYF,TGCAGTGCTAGAGATGTATACGAGCAGTACTTC
.,TRBV27,.,TRBJ1-4,CASSFSGLVKVEKLFF,TGTGCCAGCAGTTTTTCTGGGTTAGTAAAGGTTGAAAAACTGTTTTTT
TRBD1,TRBV6-5,.,TRBJ1-4,CASRMDRNEKLFF,TGTGCCAGCAGGATGGACAGGAATGAAAAACTGTTTTTT